The 18 T cell receptor beta chains below all came from one sample that was sequenced in a study of spatial heterogeneity in lung cancer (dated by TCRdb to between 2019 and 2020). In light of the paper, this sample's time point label describes: sample taken at primary tumor resection. Without any cell sorting, TCR sequencing was performed on whole RNA extracted either from tumor and nontumor lung tissue or from cryopreserved PBMC samples. Preparation of the library involved 5' RACE. Sequenced using a NextSeq 500. Through fastp at Q25 and MiXCR, TCRdb rebuilt clones from the public reads, retaining in-frame beta chains. Each CDR3 protein gets just one entry, which takes the most common genes and DNA from the rows behind it. In all, the sample holds around 89,000 distinct CDR3 sequences, and over 9.5% of those were seen once. About 41% of the sample comes from the top ten. The material was PBMCs, obtained at surgery. Every receptor here comes from a male donor with early-stage non-small cell lung cancer.

The chain recombines TRBV4-3 with TRBJ2-1; 8 bases map to TRBD2. V dropped 3 bases and J dropped 2; count of bases not matched to a gene: 6. The CDR3 spans 16 residues. Germline CDR1 is LGHNA and CDR2 is YSLEER. CDR3 region: CASSQGTRLAYNEQFF. The CDR3 DNA is TGCGCCAGCAGCCAGGGGACTAGACTAGCCTACAATGAGCAGTTCTTC.

This clonotype was observed at least ten times. This sequence joins TRBV7-9 and TRBJ2-3; 9 bases fit TRBD2. J lost 6 bases, V lost 5 bases, and 18 bases had no gene match. Germline loops: CDR1 SEHNR, CDR2 FQNEAQ (reference sequence). The CDR3 has 18 residues. CDR3 residues: CASSPTAVSGSGMDTQYF. Here the CDR3 DNA reads TGTGCCAGCAGCCCCACGGCAGTTAGCGGGAGTGGAATGGATACGCAGTATTTT.

This clonotype has only a few counts. This rearrangement joins TRBV6-6 to TRBJ1-5; D is undetermined. The CDR3 has 14 amino acids. The germline V gene has CDR1 MNHNY and CDR2 SVGAGI (reference sequence). V was pared by 4 bases and J by 6 bases, with 13 bases between. This CDR3 is CASSSPLRPQPQHF. In nucleotides, the CDR3 is TGTGCCAGCAGTTCCCCGTTAAGGCCTCAGCCCCAGCATTTT.

The chain employs TRBV24-1 and TRBJ2-1; the match to TRBD2 covers 8 bases. In germline, CDR1 is KGHDR, CDR2 SFDVKD. The V segment lost 4 bases and the J segment 7 bases; nucleotides outside the gene matches: 14. This CDR3 has 17 residues. The CDR3 spells CATSDPGKGTSGNEQFF. DNA for the CDR3: TGTGCCACCAGTGACCCTGGAAAAGGCACTAGCGGAAATGAGCAGTTCTTC.

Turning to this clonotype: One end of the junction does not line up with germline, which may come from a read error. The chain combines TRBV19 with TRBJ1-5, with TRBD1 matching over 8 bases. The CDR3 runs to 13 residues. The germline gives CDR1 LNHDA, CDR2 SQIVND (reference sequence). CDR3 amino acids: CATAGQGNQPQRF. The CDR3 bases are TGTGCCACCGCCGGACAGGGCAATCAGCCCCAGCGTTTT.

The table lists this clonotype with a few counts. V is TRBV5-1 and J is TRBJ2-2, with D possibly matching TRBD2 (5 bases). CDR3 length: 16 amino acids. The ends were cut back, 1 base at V and 0 bases at J, with 10 bases in the middle. Per germline, CDR1 SGHRS and CDR2 YFSETQ. CDR3 nucleotides: TGCGCCAGCAGCTTGTCTGGGGAGCCGAACACCGGGGAGCTGTTTTTT. Translated, it gives CASSLSGEPNTGELFF. The full variable domain, completed using reference TRBV5-1 and TRBJ2-2, is KAGVTQTPRYLIKTRGQQVTLSCSPISGHRSVSWYQQTPGQGLQFLFEYFSETQRNKGNFPGRFSGRQFSNSRSEMNVSTLELGDSALYLCASSLSGEPNTGELFFGEGSRLTVL.

The chain has TRBV7-8 and TRBJ2-5; 9 bases line up with TRBD1. This CDR3 region has 16 residues. After removal of 1 base from V and 3 bases from J, the junction contained 6 bases not matched to a gene. The germline CDR1 and CDR2 sequences are SGHVS and FQNEAQ. CDR3: CASSLDLTGGKETQYF. As DNA, the CDR3 is TGTGCCAGCAGCTTAGATCTGACAGGGGGGAAAGAGACCCAGTACTTC.

This rearrangement joins TRBV5-6 to TRBJ2-1; D not certain. The CDR3 contains 15 residues. Per the germline V gene, CDR1 is SGHDT and CDR2 is YYEEEE. V was pared by 6 bases and J by 1 base, with 14 bases between. The CDR3 DNA follows: TGTGCCAGCACCTCATGGACGGCGTCCTACAATGAGCAGTTCTTC. This translates into CASTSWTASYNEQFF.

This clonotype was found a few times. This chain links TRBV14 with TRBJ2-1; D possibly corresponds to TRBD2 (5 bases). V gave up 3 bases and J gave up 8 bases, with 11 bases separating them. Germline values: CDR1 SGHDN, CDR2 FVKESK. This CDR3 is 13 amino acids long. The CDR3 reads CASSQTGGDEQFF. DNA for the CDR3: TGTGCCAGCAGCCAGACTGGAGGAGATGAGCAGTTCTTC.

The chain has TRBV7-2 and TRBJ2-7, with D perhaps TRBD1 (6 bases). V dropped 1 base and J dropped 4 bases, with 11 bases sitting between them. This CDR3 is 14 amino acids long. Germline CDR1 is SGHTA and CDR2 is FQGNSA. The chain's CDR3 is CASSLEQGLYEQYF. In nucleotides, the CDR3 is TGTGCCAGCAGCTTAGAGCAGGGGCTATACGAGCAGTACTTC. The whole variable domain, filled in from reference TRBV7-2 and TRBJ2-7, reads GAGVSQSPSNKVTEKGKDVELRCDPISGHTALYWYRQSLGQGLEFLIYFQGNSAPDKSGLPSDRFSAERTGGSVSTLTIQRTQQEDSAVYLCASSLEQGLYEQYFGPGTRLTVT.

The rearrangement links TRBV27 to TRBJ1-2; D remains ambiguous. Germline CDR1 MNHEY, CDR2 SMNVEV (reference sequence). The CDR3 runs to 14 residues. The V end lost 2 bases, the J end lost 4 bases, and 11 bases lay between the germline ends. Here the CDR3 DNA reads TGTGCCAGCAGTTTAGTCGGGAGCGGCTATGGCTACACCTTC. Its protein is CASSLVGSGYGYTF.

This clonotype was observed many times. The chain joins TRBV10-2 to TRBJ2-7; D is possibly TRBD1 or TRBD2 (5 bases each). This CDR3 has 16 amino acids. Germline values: CDR1 WSHSY, CDR2 SAAADI. Trimming cost V 6 bases and J 0 bases, with 18 bases left between them. The CDR3 DNA is TGCGCCAGCAGGGGCGGGCAGGGAAGTTCCTCCTACGAGCAGTACTTC. Its translation: CASRGGQGSSSYEQYF.

This clonotype was counted many times. Here the CDR3 DNA reads TGCGCCAGCAGCCAAGATCACGGGGAAAAACTGTTTTTT. Translated, it gives CASSQDHGEKLFF. The chain is built from TRBV4-3 and TRBJ1-4; no clear D gene. Germline CDR1 is LGHNA and CDR2 is YSLEER. With 0 bases removed from V and 8 bases from J, the gap between germline ends came to 7 bases. The CDR3 spans 13 residues.

This clonotype has a handful of counts. The chain couples TRBV5-1 to TRBJ2-7, with 8 bases identical to TRBD2. The length of the CDR3 is 18 residues. In germline, CDR1 is SGHRS, CDR2 YFSETQ. V was pared by 0 bases and J by 2 bases, with 13 bases of the junction left unmatched. DNA of the CDR3: TGCGCCAGCAGCTTGGACGGGGGGGGCCTCCCGAGCCCCTACGAGCAGTACTTC. It translates to CASSLDGGGLPSPYEQYF.

This clonotype was seen a few times. The chain employs TRBV18 and TRBJ2-2, with D tentatively TRBD2 (5 bases). The CDR3 has 15 residues. Trimming pared 3 bases from V and 0 bases from J, leaving 8 bases between. The V gene's germline CDR1 is KGHSH and CDR2 LQKENI. The CDR3 reads CASSPRATNTGELFF. DNA of the CDR3: TGTGCCAGCTCACCGCGGGCTACGAACACCGGGGAGCTGTTTTTT.

V is TRBV15 and J is TRBJ1-2; tentative D call: TRBD1 (6 bases). This CDR3 has 15 amino acids. V was pared by 0 bases and J by 3 bases, with 11 bases between. Germline V gives CDR1 LNHNV, CDR2 YYDKDF (reference sequence). This CDR3 is CATSRDRGLDYGYTF. The CDR3 nucleotides read TGTGCCACCAGCAGAGATCGGGGGCTCGACTATGGCTACACCTTC.

Many counts were recorded for this clonotype. The rearrangement links TRBV6-5 to TRBJ2-1, with a tentative D call TRBD2 (6 bases). This CDR3 spans 15 amino acids. CDR1 and CDR2 (germline): MNHEY, SVGAGI. Trimming removed 6 bases from V and 7 bases from J, with 19 bases in between. The CDR3 bases are TGTGCCAGCAGGCCTCCGGGACTGCCCGGGAATGAGCAGTTCTTC. Translating it yields CASRPPGLPGNEQFF.

The table lists this clonotype with a few counts. The rearrangement links TRBV29-1 to TRBJ1-2; D gene uncertain. The CDR3 is made up of 12 amino acids. Trimming cost V 0 bases and J 1 base, with 3 bases left between them. Per germline, CDR1 SQVTM and CDR2 ANQGSEA. CDR3 coding DNA: TGCAGCGTTGAAGAAGTTAACTATGGCTACACCTTC. Protein sequence: CSVEEVNYGYTF.